Each of the 10 T cell receptor beta chains below was sequenced from the same sample in a study of technical replicates of blood from several donors. Data came from immunoSEQ multiplex PCR; TCRdb stores just in-frame clones and leaves some out. The table has about 98,000 clones, approximately 96% seen once. Input material: T cells isolated from PBMCs. The receptors come from a human donor in good health.

In DNA form, the CDR3 reads TGTGCCAGCAGCTCCCTATGGGGGACAGATAACACAGATACGCAGTATTTT. Its translation is CASSSLWGTDNTDTQYF. The genes are TRBV11-3 and TRBJ2-3, with 7 bases matching TRBD1. V lost 4 bases to trimming and J lost 2 bases; unmatched junction nucleotides: 12. The length of the CDR3 is 17 residues. Germline CDR1 SGHNT, CDR2 YENEEA.

The chain employs TRBV7-6 and TRBJ2-3; perhaps TRBD1 as D (5 bases). Germline V gene data show CDR1 as SGHVS and CDR2 as FNYEAQ. The CDR3 has 18 amino acids. With 4 bases removed from V and 2 bases from J, the gap between germline ends came to 22 bases. CDR3 protein: CASSSIYSRVGATDTQYF. CDR3 nucleotides: TGTGCCAGCAGCTCGATCTATTCCCGGGTAGGGGCCACAGATACGCAGTATTTT. Supplemented by reference TRBV7-6 and TRBJ2-3, the full variable domain reads GAGVSQSPRYKVTKRGQDVALRCDPISGHVSLYWYRQALGQGPEFLTYFNYEAQQDKSGLPNDRFSAERPEGSISTLTIQRTEQRDSAMYRCASSSIYSRVGATDTQYFGPGTRLTVL.

This rearrangement joins TRBV5-6 to TRBJ1-2; D gene uncertain. Per germline, CDR1 SGHDT and CDR2 YYEEEE. The CDR3 is 11 residues long. V was clipped by 5 bases and J by 6 bases, with 8 bases between them. CDR3 amino acids: CASRAGHGYTF. CDR3 nucleotide sequence: TGTGCCAGCAGGGCAGGCCATGGCTACACCTTC.

V gene TRBV5-4 combines with J gene TRBJ2-7; tentative D call: TRBD2 (6 bases). The germline CDR1 and CDR2 sequences are SGHNT and YYREEE (reference sequence). Trimming removed 4 bases from V and 3 bases from J, with 14 bases in between. This CDR3 is 14 amino acids long. The CDR3 DNA follows: TGTGCCAGCAGCGTCCCGGGACTTAGCTACGAGCAGTACTTC. Encoded protein: CASSVPGLSYEQYF. The variable domain in full, with the rest retrieved from reference TRBV5-4 and TRBJ2-7, is ETGVTQSPTHLIKTRGQQVTLRCSSQSGHNTVSWYQQALGQGPQFIFQYYREEENGRGNFPPRFSGLQFPNYSSELNVNALELDDSALYLCASSVPGLSYEQYFGPGTRLTVT.

As for this clone: The same CDR3 can be traced to other DNA sequences in this sample. This sequence joins TRBV29-1 and TRBJ2-7; weak D call: TRBD2 (6 bases). The V end lost 1 base, the J end lost 2 bases, and 6 bases lay between the germline ends. Germline CDR1 is SQVTM and CDR2 is ANQGSEA. The CDR3 loop spans 12 amino acids. CDR3 coding DNA: TGCAGCGTTGAAGGCGGGACCTACGAGCAGTACTTC. Translating gives CSVEGGTYEQYF.

The gene calls are TRBV7-9 and TRBJ1-2, with TRBD1 identical over 10 bases. The CDR3 runs to 15 residues. In germline, CDR1 is SEHNR, CDR2 FQNEAQ (reference sequence). The ends lost 5 bases at V and 6 bases at J; junction bases unmatched: 9. This CDR3 is CASSPSLGTGDGYTF. CDR3 coding DNA: TGTGCCAGCAGCCCCTCTCTTGGGACAGGGGATGGCTACACCTTC.

The CDR3 bases are TGTGCCAGCAGCTTAAATCTGGGAGATGGAGCTTTCTTT. Amino acids: CASSLNLGDGAFF. The V and J genes are TRBV11-2 and TRBJ1-1; no reliable D call. Germline V lookup: CDR1 SGHAT, CDR2 FQNNGV. The V and J ends lost 2 bases and 10 bases respectively, with 14 bases between them. This CDR3 contains 13 residues.

CDR3 nucleotide sequence: TGTGCCAGCAGCACCACCGGGACAGACTTGACTAGCGGGATCACCGGGGAGCTGTTTTTT. It is translated as CASSTTGTDLTSGITGELFF. The chain employs TRBV13 and TRBJ2-2; TRBD2 matches at 11 bases. The CDR3 sequence is 20 residues long. Germline values: CDR1 PRHDT, CDR2 FYEKMQ (reference sequence). Trimming removed 5 bases from V and 4 bases from J; junction bases left unmatched: 18.

The V gene is TRBV30, the J gene TRBJ2-5; 12 bases line up with TRBD2. Trimming took 1 base from V and 2 from J; bases not matched to a gene: 2. Germline CDR1 and CDR2: GTSNPN and SVGIG (reference sequence). The CDR3 runs 15 residues. CDR3 protein: CAWSGTSGIQETQYF. CDR3 DNA sequence: TGTGCCTGGAGTGGGACTAGCGGGATACAAGAGACCCAGTACTTC.

The CDR3 sequence: CASSDSGLDRQYF. As DNA, the CDR3 is TGTGCCAGCAGCGACTCGGGGCTGGACAGGCAGTACTTC. The V call is TRBV7-3, the J call TRBJ2-7; a possible D gene is TRBD1 (6 bases). Between the trimmed V and J ends, which lost 5 bases and 9 bases, there was a span of 17 bases. CDR1 and CDR2 from the germline V gene are SGHTA and FQGTGA. This CDR3 spans 13 amino acids.